The clone carrying this TCR beta chain was observed at least ten times. TCRdb redid the calling of the RT-PCR reads with MiXCR, one entry per CDR3 protein. The table includes fewer than 95,000 distinct CDR3 sequences, roughly 5.2% detected once. This record comes from a study of patients and donors after allogeneic stem cell transplantation. This CDR3 spans 16 amino acids. Trimming took 6 bases from V and 4 from J, leaving 19 bases between them. Germline CDR1 and CDR2: LGHDT and YNNKEL (reference sequence). This TCR came from a human donor who was either an allogeneic HSCT recipient or a stem cell or donor lymphocyte infusion donor (not recorded which). It is not recorded whose cells these are; they may come from a transplant donor. V is TRBV3-1 and J is TRBJ2-4; D might be TRBD2 (7 bases). Sequences were obtained from blood, either unsorted or a sorted T cell fraction (not recorded which). CDR3 amino acids: CASSRGGGARKNIQYF. The CDR3 region has the DNA TGTGCCAGCAGTCGCGGAGGGGGGGCGCGGAAAAACATTCAGTACTTC.